A single sample is the source of the 18 T cell receptor beta chains below, sequenced in a study of T-cell memory formation after mild COVID-19. One entry per CDR3 protein, called by TCRdb with MiXCR from the 5' RACE reads. The sample holds approximately 300,000 distinct CDR3 sequences, roughly 21% seen once. The sample consisted of PBMCs or a T cell subset sorted from them (not recorded which). The source is a young man who had mild COVID-19 (a few samples of this study predate the infection). Cell type and time point are not known.

Only a few counts were recorded for this clonotype. At one end the junction does not follow the germline gene, possibly because of a read error. The chain uses TRBV2 and TRBJ2-7; unclear D gene. Germline-derived CDR1 and CDR2 are SNHLY and FYNNEI. The CDR3 length is 11 residues. The CDR3 reads CASSGWVSPHF. CDR3 coding DNA: TGTGCCAGCAGTGGCTGGGTCAGCCCCCACTTC.

The V gene is TRBV7-2, the J gene TRBJ1-3; D remains ambiguous. V was trimmed by 3 bases and J by 0 bases, leaving 12 bases between them. The CDR3 is 16 residues long. Germline V gene lookup returns CDR1 SGHTA and CDR2 FQGNSA. CDR3 sequence (DNA): TGTGCCAGCAGCTTTGACGCGGCGATCTCTGGAAACACCATATATTTT. Amino acids: CASSFDAAISGNTIYF.

The CDR3 DNA follows: TGTGCCAGCAAGAGAAGTGAGCAGTTCTTC. It yields the protein CASKRSEQFF. This chain joins TRBV28 and TRBJ2-1; D gene ambiguous. V gave up 7 bases and J gave up 9 bases, with 7 bases separating them. The germline V gene has CDR1 MDHEN and CDR2 SYDVKM. The CDR3 totals 10 residues.

The V call is TRBV10-3, the J call TRBJ2-7; no firm D call. In germline, CDR1 is ENHRY, CDR2 SYGVKD. Trimming removed 5 bases from V and 0 bases from J, with 5 bases in between. There are 12 residues in the CDR3. The CDR3 nucleotides are TGTGCCATCAGTCAGGACTCCTACGAGCAGTACTTC. This encodes CAISQDSYEQYF.

This clonotype was detected only a few times. The J gene is TRBJ2-5, the V gene TRBV5-1; D perhaps matches TRBD2 (5 bases). The CDR3 spans 15 residues. Germline V gene sequence: CDR1 SGHRS, CDR2 YFSETQ. Trimming stripped 0 bases from V and 5 bases from J, with 14 bases between. CDR3: CASSLDRLGSETQYF. For the CDR3, the DNA is TGCGCCAGCAGCTTGGACCGTTTAGGGAGTGAGACCCAGTACTTC.

Only a few counts were recorded for this clonotype. This rearrangement joins TRBV12-5 to TRBJ2-1; D unclear. Trimming cost V 5 bases and J 9 bases, with 20 bases left between them. The CDR3 contains 15 residues. Per germline, CDR1 LGHNT and CDR2 FRNRAP. CDR3 DNA sequence: TGTGCTAGTGGTCGACTGGTTGGCAGTAACAGTGAGCAGTTCTTC. Amino acids: CASGRLVGSNSEQFF.

J is TRBJ2-3 and V is TRBV4-1; 8 positions match TRBD2. J gave up 3 bases and V 0 bases, and 14 bases lay outside the gene matches. CDR1 and CDR2 from the germline V gene are MGHRA and YSYEKL. The CDR3 covers 19 residues. The CDR3 region has the DNA TGCGCCAGCAGCCAAGAACGGGCGGGGGGCACCCCCCGTACAGATACGCAGTATTTT. The encoded protein is CASSQERAGGTPRTDTQYF.

The V and J genes are TRBV7-6 and TRBJ2-5, with no clear D. CDR1 SGHVS and CDR2 FNYEAQ come from the germline V gene. With 7 bases removed from V and 1 base from J, the gap between germline ends came to 10 bases. The CDR3 contains 13 residues. CDR3 nucleotides: TGTGCCAGCACCTCTATTAGCCAAGAGACCCAGTACTTC. Protein product: CASTSISQETQYF.

This rearrangement joins TRBV6-5 to TRBJ2-1; no clear D. Germline values: CDR1 MNHEY, CDR2 SVGAGI. This CDR3 has 12 residues. Trimming removed 3 bases from V and 6 bases from J, with 6 bases in between. The CDR3 nucleotides are TGTGCCAGCAGTTATCTCGGCAATGAGCAGTTCTTC. Protein sequence: CASSYLGNEQFF.

The genes are TRBV28 and TRBJ2-7; possibly TRBD2 for D (6 bases). Trimming stripped 6 bases from V and 9 bases from J, with 24 bases between. The CDR3 sequence is 15 residues long. Germline values: CDR1 MDHEN, CDR2 SYDVKM. DNA for the CDR3: TGTGCCAGCAGCAGGTGGGGGAGGTCCCCCCCACTGCAGTACGTC. Translation gives CASSRWGRSPPLQYV.

This clonotype showed up just a few times. The chain recombines TRBV19 with TRBJ2-2; D is perhaps TRBD2 (5 bases). Germline CDR1 and CDR2: LNHDA and SQIVND (reference sequence). Trimming removed 3 bases from V and 0 bases from J, with 8 bases in between. This CDR3 contains 15 residues. The CDR3 coding sequence is TGTGCCAGTAGTATGAGGCGGGCGAACACCGGGGAGCTGTTTTTT. Its translation is CASSMRRANTGELFF.

J is TRBJ2-7 and V is TRBV5-1; possibly TRBD2 for D (6 bases). With 3 bases removed from V and 1 base from J, the gap between germline ends came to 8 bases. There are 13 residues in the CDR3. Germline loops: CDR1 SGHRS, CDR2 YFSETQ. The CDR3 region has the DNA TGCGCCAGCAGCTCGGGGGTTTCCTACGAGCAGTACTTC. Encoded protein: CASSSGVSYEQYF.

This clonotype was counted many times. V and J are TRBV2 and TRBJ2-5; the D gene is possibly TRBD1 (6 bases). The CDR3 sequence is 12 residues long. The ends were cut back, 8 bases at V and 5 bases at J, with 12 bases in the middle. In germline, CDR1 is SNHLY, CDR2 FYNNEI. CDR3 coding DNA: TGTGCCAGCTCCTTCACAGGGGAGACCCAGTACTTC. The encoded protein is CASSFTGETQYF.

The rearrangement joins TRBV9 to TRBJ2-3; 7 positions match TRBD2. The germline CDR1 and CDR2 sequences are SGDLS and YYNGEE. The J segment lost 2 bases and the V segment lost 6 bases, leaving 9 bases of the junction unmatched. This CDR3 comprises 15 residues. The CDR3 coding sequence is TGTGCCAGCAATCGAGCGGGGACCCCCACAGATACGCAGTATTTT. As protein: CASNRAGTPTDTQYF.

This clonotype was seen many times. The CDR3 spells CASSLGDPRETQYF. Written as DNA, the CDR3 is TGTGCCAGCAGCTTGGGGGACCCCCGGGAGACCCAGTACTTC. This sequence joins TRBV7-2 and TRBJ2-5; D may be TRBD1 or TRBD2 (5 bases each). From germline, CDR1 is SGHTA and CDR2 FQGNSA. Trimming shortened V by 3 bases and J by 5 bases, and 13 bases separated the two germline ends. This CDR3 is built from 14 residues.

The chain recombines TRBV20-1 with TRBJ2-3; weak D call: TRBD2 (6 bases). CDR3 length equals 13 residues. CDR1 is DFQATT, CDR2 SNEGSKA, per germline (reference sequence). Trimming shortened V by 6 bases and J by 0 bases, and 10 bases separated the two germline ends. The DNA of the CDR3 is TGCAGTGCCTGGGGGGTCAGCACAGATACGCAGTATTTT. This codes for CSAWGVSTDTQYF.

This clonotype was counted between two and nine times. V usage is TRBV2 and J usage is TRBJ2-7; 8 nucleotides agree with TRBD1. Germline V gene data show CDR1 as SNHLY and CDR2 as FYNNEI. V lost 5 bases and J lost 6; bases outside the gene matches: 9. The CDR3 is 14 residues long. The DNA for the CDR3 is TGTGCCAGCAGTAGGACAGGGCTGTACGGCGAGCAGTACTTC. Protein: CASSRTGLYGEQYF.

The chain combines TRBV7-2 with TRBJ1-2, with TRBD1 identical over 7 bases. Trimming removed 4 bases from V and 9 bases from J; junction bases left unmatched: 11. The CDR3 is 14 residues long. CDR1 and CDR2 from the germline V gene are SGHTA and FQGNSA. The DNA of the CDR3 is TGTGCCAGCAGCTCTCGGGACAGCCGGGGAAGCTACACCTTC. Encoded protein: CASSSRDSRGSYTF.